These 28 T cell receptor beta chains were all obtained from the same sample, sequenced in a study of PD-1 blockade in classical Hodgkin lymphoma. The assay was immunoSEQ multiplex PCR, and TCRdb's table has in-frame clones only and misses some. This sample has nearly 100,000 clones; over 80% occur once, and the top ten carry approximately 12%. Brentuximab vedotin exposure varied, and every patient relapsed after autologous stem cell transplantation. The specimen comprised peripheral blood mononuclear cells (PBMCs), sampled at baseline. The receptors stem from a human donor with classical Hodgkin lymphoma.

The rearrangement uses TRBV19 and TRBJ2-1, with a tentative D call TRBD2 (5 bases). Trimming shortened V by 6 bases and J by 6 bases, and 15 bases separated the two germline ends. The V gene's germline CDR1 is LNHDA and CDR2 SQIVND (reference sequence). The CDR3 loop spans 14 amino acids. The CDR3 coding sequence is TGTGCCAGTAGGCCACACGGACGGGGCAATGAGCAGTTCTTC. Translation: CASRPHGRGNEQFF.

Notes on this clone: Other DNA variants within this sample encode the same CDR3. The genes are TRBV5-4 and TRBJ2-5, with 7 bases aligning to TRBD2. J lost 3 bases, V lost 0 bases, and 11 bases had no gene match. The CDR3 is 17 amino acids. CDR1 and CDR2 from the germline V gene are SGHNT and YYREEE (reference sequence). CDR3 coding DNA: TGTGCCAGCAGCTTGGGATTGCGGACTAGTAGAGAAGAGACCCAGTACTTC. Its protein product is CASSLGLRTSREETQYF. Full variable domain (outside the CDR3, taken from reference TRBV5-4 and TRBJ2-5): ETGVTQSPTHLIKTRGQQVTLRCSSQSGHNTVSWYQQALGQGPQFIFQYYREEENGRGNFPPRFSGLQFPNYSSELNVNALELDDSALYLCASSLGLRTSREETQYFGPGTRLLVL.

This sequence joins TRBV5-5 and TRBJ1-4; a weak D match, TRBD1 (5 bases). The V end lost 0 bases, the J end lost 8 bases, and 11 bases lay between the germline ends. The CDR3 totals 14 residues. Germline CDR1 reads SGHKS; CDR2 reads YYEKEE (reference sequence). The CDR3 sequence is CASSLGGIGEKLFF. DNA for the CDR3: TGTGCCAGCAGCTTGGGGGGGATCGGAGAAAAACTGTTTTTT. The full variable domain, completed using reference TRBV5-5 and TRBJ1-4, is DAGVTQSPTHLIKTRGQQVTLRCSPISGHKSVSWYQQVLGQGPQFIFQYYEKEERGRGNFPDRFSARQFPNYSSELNVNALLLGDSALYLCASSLGGIGEKLFFGSGTQLSVL.

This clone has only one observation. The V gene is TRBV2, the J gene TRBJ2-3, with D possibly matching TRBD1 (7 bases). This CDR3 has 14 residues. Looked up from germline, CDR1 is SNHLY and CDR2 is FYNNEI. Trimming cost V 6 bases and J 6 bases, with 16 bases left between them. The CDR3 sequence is CASSGGGGKDTQYF. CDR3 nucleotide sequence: TGTGCCAGCAGCGGAGGAGGGGGCAAGGATACGCAGTATTTT.

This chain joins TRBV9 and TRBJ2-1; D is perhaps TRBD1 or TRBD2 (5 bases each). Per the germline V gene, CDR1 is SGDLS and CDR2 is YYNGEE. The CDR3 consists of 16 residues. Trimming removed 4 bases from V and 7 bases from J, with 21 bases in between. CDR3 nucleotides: TGTGCCAGCAGCCCCCCGGTGTTGGGGACGGGGAATGAGCAGTTCTTC. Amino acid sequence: CASSPPVLGTGNEQFF.

The CDR3 DNA sequence: TGTGCCTCTGGGGAGGGGATTAACTATGGCTACACCTTC. Translated: CASGEGINYGYTF. The J gene is TRBJ1-2, the V gene TRBV30, with TRBD1 as a possible D gene (5 bases). The CDR3 has 13 residues. Looked up from germline, CDR1 is GTSNPN and CDR2 is SVGIG (reference sequence). V shed 7 bases and J shed 1 base, with 13 bases lying between them. Complete variable domain (other parts from reference TRBV30 and TRBJ1-2): SQTIHQWPATLVQPVGSPLSLECTVEGTSNPNLYWYRQAAGRGLQLLFYSVGIGQISSEVPQNLSASRPQDRQFILSSKKLLLSDSGFYLCASGEGINYGYTFGSGTRLTVV.

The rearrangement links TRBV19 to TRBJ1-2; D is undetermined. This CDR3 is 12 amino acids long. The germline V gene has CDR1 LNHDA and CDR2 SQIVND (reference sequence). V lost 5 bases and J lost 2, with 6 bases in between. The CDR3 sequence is CASSGPNYGYTF. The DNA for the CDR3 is TGTGCCAGTAGTGGGCCGAACTATGGCTACACCTTC.

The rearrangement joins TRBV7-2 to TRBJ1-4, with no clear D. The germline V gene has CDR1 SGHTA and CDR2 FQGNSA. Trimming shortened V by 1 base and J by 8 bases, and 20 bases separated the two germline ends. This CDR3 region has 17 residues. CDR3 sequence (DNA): TGTGCCAGCAGCTTAGGTGCGGGGTCCCCTGGTCTGGAAAAACTGTTTTTT. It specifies CASSLGAGSPGLEKLFF.

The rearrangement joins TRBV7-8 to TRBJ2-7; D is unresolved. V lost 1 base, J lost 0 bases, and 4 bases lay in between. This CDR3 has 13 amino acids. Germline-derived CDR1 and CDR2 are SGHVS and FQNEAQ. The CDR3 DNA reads TGTGCCAGCAGCTTAGTGAGCTCCTACGAGCAGTACTTC. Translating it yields CASSLVSSYEQYF.

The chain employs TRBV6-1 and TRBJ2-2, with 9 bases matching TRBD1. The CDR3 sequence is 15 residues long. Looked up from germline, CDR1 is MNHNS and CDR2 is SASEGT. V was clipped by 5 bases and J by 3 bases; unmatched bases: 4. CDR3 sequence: CASSLQGAYTGELFF. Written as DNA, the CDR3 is TGTGCCAGCAGTTTACAGGGGGCCTACACCGGGGAGCTGTTTTTT.

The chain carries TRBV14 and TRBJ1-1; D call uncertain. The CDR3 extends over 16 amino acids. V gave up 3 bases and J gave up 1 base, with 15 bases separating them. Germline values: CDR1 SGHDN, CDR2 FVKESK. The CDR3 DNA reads TGTGCCAGCAGCCACCCAAGCGACCTGAGGAACACTGAAGCTTTCTTT. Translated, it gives CASSHPSDLRNTEAFF.

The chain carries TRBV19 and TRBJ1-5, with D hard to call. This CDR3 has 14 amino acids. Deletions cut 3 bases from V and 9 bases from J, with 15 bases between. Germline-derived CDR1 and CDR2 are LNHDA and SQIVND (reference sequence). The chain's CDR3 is CASSMGREGGPQHF. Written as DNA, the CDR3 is TGTGCCAGTAGTATGGGAAGGGAGGGTGGGCCCCAGCATTTT.

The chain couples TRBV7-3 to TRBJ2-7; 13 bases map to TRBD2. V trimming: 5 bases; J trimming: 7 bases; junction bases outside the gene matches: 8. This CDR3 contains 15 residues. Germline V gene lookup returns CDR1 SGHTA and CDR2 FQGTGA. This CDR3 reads CASSLLAGGPGEQYF. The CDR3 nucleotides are TGTGCCAGCAGCCTACTAGCGGGAGGGCCGGGGGAGCAGTACTTC.

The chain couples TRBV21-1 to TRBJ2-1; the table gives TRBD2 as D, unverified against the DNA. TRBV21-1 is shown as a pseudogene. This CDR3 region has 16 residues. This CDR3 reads CAKHGIYSGSWDEQFF. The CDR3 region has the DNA TGTGCCAAGCACGGCATTTATAGCGGGAGCTGGGATGAGCAGTTCTTC.

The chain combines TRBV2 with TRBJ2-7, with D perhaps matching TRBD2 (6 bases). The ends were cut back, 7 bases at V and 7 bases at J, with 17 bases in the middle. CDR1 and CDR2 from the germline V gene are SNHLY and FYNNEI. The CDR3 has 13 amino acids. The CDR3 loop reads CASIKPGLGEQYF. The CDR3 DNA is TGTGCCAGCATCAAGCCGGGACTGGGGGAGCAGTACTTC.

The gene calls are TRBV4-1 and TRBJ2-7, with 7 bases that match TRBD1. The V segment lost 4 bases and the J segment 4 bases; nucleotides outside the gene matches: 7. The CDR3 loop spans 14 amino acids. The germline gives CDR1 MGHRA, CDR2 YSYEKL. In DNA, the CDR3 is TGCGCCAGCAGCCTAAGAGACAGGGATTACGAGCAGTACTTC. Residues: CASSLRDRDYEQYF.

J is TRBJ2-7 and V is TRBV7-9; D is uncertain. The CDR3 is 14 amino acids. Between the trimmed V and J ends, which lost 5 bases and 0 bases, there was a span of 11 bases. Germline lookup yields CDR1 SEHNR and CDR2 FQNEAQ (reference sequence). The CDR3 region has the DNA TGTGCCAGCAGCCAAAGGACGGTCTCCTACGAGCAGTACTTC. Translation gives CASSQRTVSYEQYF.

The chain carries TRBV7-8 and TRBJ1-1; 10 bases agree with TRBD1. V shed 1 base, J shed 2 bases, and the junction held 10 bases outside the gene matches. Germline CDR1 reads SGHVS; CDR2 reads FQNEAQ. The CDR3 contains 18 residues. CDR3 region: CASSLVGDRGITNTEAFF. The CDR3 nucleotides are TGTGCCAGCAGCTTAGTGGGGGACAGGGGCATTACCAACACTGAAGCTTTCTTT.

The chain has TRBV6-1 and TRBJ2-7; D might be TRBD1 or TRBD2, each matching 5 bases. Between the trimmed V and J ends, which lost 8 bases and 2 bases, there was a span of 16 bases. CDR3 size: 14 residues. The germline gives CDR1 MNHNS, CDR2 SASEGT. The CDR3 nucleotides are TGTGCCAGCTGTCCGGGACCCGTAACCTACGAGCAGTACTTC. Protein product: CASCPGPVTYEQYF.

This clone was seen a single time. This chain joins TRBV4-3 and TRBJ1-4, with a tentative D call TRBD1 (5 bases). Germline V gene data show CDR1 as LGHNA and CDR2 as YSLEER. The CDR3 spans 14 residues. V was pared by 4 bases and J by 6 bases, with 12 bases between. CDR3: CASSPSGGDEKLFF. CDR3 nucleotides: TGCGCCAGCAGCCCCTCCGGGGGGGATGAAAAACTGTTTTTT.

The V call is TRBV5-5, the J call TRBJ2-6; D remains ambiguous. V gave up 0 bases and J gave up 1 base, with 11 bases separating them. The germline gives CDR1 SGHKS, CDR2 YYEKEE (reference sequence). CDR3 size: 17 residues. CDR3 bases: TGTGCCAGCAGCTTGGAGCACCCGGCATCTGGGGCCAACGTCCTGACTTTC. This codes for CASSLEHPASGANVLTF.

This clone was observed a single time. The CDR3 is CASSYRGLKLFF. The DNA of the CDR3 is TGTGCCAGCAGCTACAGGGGCCTGAAGCTGTTTTTT. The gene calls are TRBV7-9 and TRBJ2-2, with 7 bases matching TRBD1. Trimming cost V 4 bases and J 12 bases; bases outside gene matches: 5. The CDR3 loop spans 12 amino acids. CDR1 SEHNR and CDR2 FQNEAQ come from the germline V gene (reference sequence).

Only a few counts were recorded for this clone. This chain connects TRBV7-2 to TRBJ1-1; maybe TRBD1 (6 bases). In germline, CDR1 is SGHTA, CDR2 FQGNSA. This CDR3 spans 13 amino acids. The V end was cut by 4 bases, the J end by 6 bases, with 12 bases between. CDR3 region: CASSSRQVAEAFF. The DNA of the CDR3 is TGTGCCAGCAGCTCTCGACAGGTCGCTGAAGCTTTCTTT.

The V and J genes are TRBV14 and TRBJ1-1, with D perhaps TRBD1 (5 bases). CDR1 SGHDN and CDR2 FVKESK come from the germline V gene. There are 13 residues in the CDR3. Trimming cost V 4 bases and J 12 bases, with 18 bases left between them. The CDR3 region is CASSPGGAGRSFF. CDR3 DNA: TGTGCCAGCAGCCCCGGAGGGGCAGGGAGGTCTTTCTTT.

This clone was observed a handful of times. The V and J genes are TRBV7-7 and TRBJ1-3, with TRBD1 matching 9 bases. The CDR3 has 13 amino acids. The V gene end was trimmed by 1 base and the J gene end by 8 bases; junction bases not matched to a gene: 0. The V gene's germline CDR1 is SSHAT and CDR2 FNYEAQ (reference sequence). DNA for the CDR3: TGTGCCAGCAGCTTAGGACAGGGGGACACCATATATTTT. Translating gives CASSLGQGDTIYF.

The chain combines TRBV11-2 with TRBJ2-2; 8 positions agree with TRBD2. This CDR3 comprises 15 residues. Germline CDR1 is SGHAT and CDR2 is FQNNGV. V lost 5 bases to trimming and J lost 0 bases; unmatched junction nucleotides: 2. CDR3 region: CASSRAGANTGELFF. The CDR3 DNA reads TGTGCCAGCAGCCGAGCGGGGGCGAACACCGGGGAGCTGTTTTTT. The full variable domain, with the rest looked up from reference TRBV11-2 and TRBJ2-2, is EAGVAQSPRYKIIEKRQSVAFWCNPISGHATLYWYQQILGQGPKLLIQFQNNGVVDDSQLPKDRFSAERLKGVDSTLKIQPAKLEDSAVYLCASSRAGANTGELFFGEGSRLTVL.

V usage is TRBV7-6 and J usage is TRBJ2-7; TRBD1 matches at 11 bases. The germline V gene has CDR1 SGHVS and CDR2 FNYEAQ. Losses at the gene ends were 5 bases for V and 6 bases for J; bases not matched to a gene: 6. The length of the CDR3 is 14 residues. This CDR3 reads CASSTPGTGGEQYF. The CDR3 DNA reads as TGTGCCAGCAGCACCCCCGGGACAGGGGGCGAGCAGTACTTC.

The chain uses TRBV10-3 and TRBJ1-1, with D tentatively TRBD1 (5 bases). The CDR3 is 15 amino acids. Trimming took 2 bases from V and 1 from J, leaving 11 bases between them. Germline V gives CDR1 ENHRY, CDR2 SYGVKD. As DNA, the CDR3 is TGTGCCATCAGTGAGCAGGGACCTTCGAACACTGAAGCTTTCTTT. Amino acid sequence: CAISEQGPSNTEAFF.